The entry that follows covers one T cell receptor beta chain sequence. This table comes from immunoSEQ multiplex PCR, and its TCRdb copy is limited to in-frame clones, with some not included. The table lists about 25,000 clones, 83% of them singletons. This specimen belongs to a study of blood T cell repertoires in COVID-19. Study as a whole: Italy, Spain and the United States were the sources of the convalescent and acute COVID-19 samples.

The V end lost 4 bases, the J end lost 0 bases, and 10 bases lay between the germline ends. This CDR3 is built from 14 residues. Per the germline V gene, CDR1 is MGHRA and CDR2 is YSYEKL. The sample taken for sequencing was peripheral blood. This receptor was identified in a human donor in a cohort sampled during active COVID-19. The chain employs TRBV4-1 and TRBJ2-7, with a tentative D call TRBD2 (5 bases). The CDR3 DNA sequence: TGCGCCAGCAGCCCAGCGGCTTTCTCCTACGAGCAGTACTTC. It yields the protein CASSPAAFSYEQYF.